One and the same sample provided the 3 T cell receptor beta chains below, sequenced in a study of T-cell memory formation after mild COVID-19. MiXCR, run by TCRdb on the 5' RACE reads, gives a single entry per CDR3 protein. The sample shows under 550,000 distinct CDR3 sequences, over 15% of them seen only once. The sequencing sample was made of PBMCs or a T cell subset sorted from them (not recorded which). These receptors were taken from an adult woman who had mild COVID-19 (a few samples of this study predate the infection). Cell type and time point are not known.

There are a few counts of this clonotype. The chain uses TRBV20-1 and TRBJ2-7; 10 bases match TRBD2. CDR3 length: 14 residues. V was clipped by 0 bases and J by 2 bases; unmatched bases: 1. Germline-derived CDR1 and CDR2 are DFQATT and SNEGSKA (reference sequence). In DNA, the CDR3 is TGCAGTGCTAGAGAAAGCGGGAGGGCCTACGAGCAGTACTTC. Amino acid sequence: CSARESGRAYEQYF.

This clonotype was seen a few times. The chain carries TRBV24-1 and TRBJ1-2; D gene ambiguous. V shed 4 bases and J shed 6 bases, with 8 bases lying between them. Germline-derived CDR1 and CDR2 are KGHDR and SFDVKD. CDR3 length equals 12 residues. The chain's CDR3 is CATSEQRDGYTF. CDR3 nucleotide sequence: TGTGCCACCAGTGAACAGAGGGATGGCTACACCTTC.

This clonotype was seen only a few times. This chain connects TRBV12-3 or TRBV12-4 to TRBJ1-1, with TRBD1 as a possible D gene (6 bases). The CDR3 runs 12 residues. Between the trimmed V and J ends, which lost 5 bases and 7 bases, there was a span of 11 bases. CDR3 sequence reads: CASSRSTGEAFF. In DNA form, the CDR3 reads TGTGCCAGCAGTCGCTCGACAGGTGAAGCTTTCTTT.